This T cell receptor (beta chain) comes out of a study of T cell responses to AZD1222 COVID-19 vaccine (dated by TCRdb to the early 2020s). Broadly, across the study: TCR sequencing was performed for 230 to 250 trial participants, of whom 200 to 220 were given two doses of AZD1222 and 26 were given two doses of MenACWY control vaccine. Trial participants were enrolled by age into subgroups of 18-55, 56-69 and 70-plus years, and roughly 150, 30 and 60 TCR-sequenced participants, respectively, were included in these subgroups. What the work shows at the level of the full study, not this receptor alone: CD4 TCRs associated with the vaccine covered the entire spike protein, and the dominant responses were in regions 160-218 and 743-854. In the small 56-69-year group, the increase in depth fell short of significance, most likely because of low power. Participants were mostly white British, with more females than males. The authors suggested clonal diversity may have been underestimated. After two AZD1222 doses, spike-specific TCR breadth and depth were significantly higher than at day 0 and than in MenACWY recipients. Epitopes outside the regions mutated in the B.1.351 and B.1.1.7 variants were reportedly recognized by nearly half of the unique spike-specific TCRs. Conclusions about previously exposed vaccinees were limited because only 6 or 7 AZD1222 recipients were SARS-CoV-2 seropositive at baseline. Because no day 14 peak-response samples were available, the repertoires could be characterized only after the peak T cell response.

This specimen's time point label, interpreted: about 28 days (+/-7) after the second vaccine dose. Because spike-specific TCR depth and breadth did not differ between the two schedules, AZD1222 recipients who got a second dose at roughly 4 weeks were pooled with those who got a second dose at roughly 12 weeks. Samples from vaccinated people were obtained from the UK trials COV001 and COV002, which included a single-blind randomized controlled phase 2/3 trial of AZD1222 (ChAdOx1 nCoV-19) in healthy adults. For TCRbeta chain sequencing, PBMC samples were collected from trial participants at day 0 and at day 28 after the second dose. To note about this clone: The clone's antigen remains unknown. Per-base qualities were not stored, and no clone one base away is much larger.

The CDR3 regions of human TCRbeta chains were subjected to immunosequencing. Per the original workflow: Repertoire TCRs were matched against a reference library of SARS-CoV-2-specific TCRs generated with the MIRA antigen-specificity platform. Breadth was defined as the fraction of unique TCRs that were SARS-CoV-2-associated. Depth was defined as the fraction of total T cells that were SARS-CoV-2-associated. Using the MIRA data, each spike-specific TCR was assigned both to the spike region to which the TCR was reactive and to a CD4 or CD8 class. Log10-transformed breadth and depth values were compared by one-way ANOVA with Sidak's multiple comparisons tests. TCRdb stores this immuneACCESS table with in-frame sequences only. Part of the clones is absent; in the studies checked, under half of the shortfall reflects unresolved V genes, and no reason is known for the rest. From that table come the V and J calls and clone size; the DNA was used to work out D and trimming. This sample holds about 200,000 clones; roughly 92% were observed only once. Around 3.7% of the sample belongs to the ten largest clones.

The specimen was peripheral blood, collected 28 days after the second AZD1222 dose. This clonotype was obtained from an adult who received the AZD1222 COVID-19 vaccine.

The DNA sequence is TGTGCCAGCAGTTTAAGGGGAGATACGCAGTATTTT. It encodes CASSLRGDTQYF. The chain was built from TRBV12-3 or TRBV12-4 and TRBJ2-3; the best D guess is TRBD1, with 5 bases matching. V is cut by 2 bases and J by 5 bases, and the space between the germline ends is 5 bases. The CDR3 has 12 amino acids, counting the end cysteine and phenylalanine. Just the 36-base CDR3 DNA is kept, in frame starting at base 1.